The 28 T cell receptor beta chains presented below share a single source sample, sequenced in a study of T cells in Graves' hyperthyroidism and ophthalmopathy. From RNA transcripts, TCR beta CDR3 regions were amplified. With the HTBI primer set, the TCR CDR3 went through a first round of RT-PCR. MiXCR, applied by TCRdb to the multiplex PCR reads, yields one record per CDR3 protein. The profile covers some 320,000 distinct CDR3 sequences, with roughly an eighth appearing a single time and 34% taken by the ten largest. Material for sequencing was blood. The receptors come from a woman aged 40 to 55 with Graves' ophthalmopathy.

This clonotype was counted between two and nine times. The CDR3 is CASTKTGRDTGELFF. The CDR3 DNA reads as TGTGCCAGTACCAAGACAGGGCGAGACACCGGGGAGCTGTTTTTT. The V and J genes are TRBV19 and TRBJ2-2, with 7 bases aligning to TRBD1. This CDR3 comprises 15 residues. J lost 3 bases, V lost 7 bases, and 8 bases had no gene match. Germline CDR1 LNHDA, CDR2 SQIVND (reference sequence).

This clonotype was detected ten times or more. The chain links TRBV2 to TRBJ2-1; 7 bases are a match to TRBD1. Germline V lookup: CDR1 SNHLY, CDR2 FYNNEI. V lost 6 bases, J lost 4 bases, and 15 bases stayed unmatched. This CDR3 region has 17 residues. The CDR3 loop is CASRTSPTGFGYNEQFF. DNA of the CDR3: TGTGCCAGCAGGACGAGCCCGACAGGGTTTGGATACAATGAGCAGTTCTTC.

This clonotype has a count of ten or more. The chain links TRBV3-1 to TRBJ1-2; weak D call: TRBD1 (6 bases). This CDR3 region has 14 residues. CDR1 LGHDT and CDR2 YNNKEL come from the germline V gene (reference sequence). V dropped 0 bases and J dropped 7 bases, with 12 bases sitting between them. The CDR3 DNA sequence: TGTGCCAGCAGCCAAGAAAGGGGGTTACGTGGCTACACCTTC. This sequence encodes CASSQERGLRGYTF.

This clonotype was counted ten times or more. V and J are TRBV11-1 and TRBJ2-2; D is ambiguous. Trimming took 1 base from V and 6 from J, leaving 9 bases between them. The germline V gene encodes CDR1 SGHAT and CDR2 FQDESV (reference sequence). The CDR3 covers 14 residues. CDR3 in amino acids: CASSLGLESGELFF. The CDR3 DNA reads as TGTGCCAGCAGCTTAGGGCTGGAGTCCGGGGAGCTGTTTTTT.

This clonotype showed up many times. The CDR3 loop is CASSLSRANTEAFF. The CDR3 DNA reads TGTGCCAGCAGTTTATCGAGGGCGAACACTGAAGCTTTCTTT. The J gene is TRBJ1-1, the V gene TRBV27; the D is unclear. CDR1 is MNHEY and CDR2 is SMNVEV in the germline V gene (reference sequence). Trimming left V 0 bases short and J 1 base short, with 6 bases between. The CDR3 runs 14 residues.

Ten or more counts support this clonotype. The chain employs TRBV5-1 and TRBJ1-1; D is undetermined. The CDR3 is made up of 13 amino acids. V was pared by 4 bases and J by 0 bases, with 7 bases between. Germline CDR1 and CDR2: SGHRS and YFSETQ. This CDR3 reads CASSRNLNTEAFF. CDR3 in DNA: TGCGCCAGCAGCAGGAATCTGAACACTGAAGCTTTCTTT.

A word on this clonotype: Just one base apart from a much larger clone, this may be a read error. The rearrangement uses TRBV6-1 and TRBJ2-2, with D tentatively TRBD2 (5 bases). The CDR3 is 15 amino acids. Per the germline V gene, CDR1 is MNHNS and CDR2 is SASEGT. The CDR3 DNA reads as TGTGCCGGCAGTGATCGAGGGTTCAATACCGGGGAGCTGTTTTTT. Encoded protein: CAGSDRGFNTGELFF.

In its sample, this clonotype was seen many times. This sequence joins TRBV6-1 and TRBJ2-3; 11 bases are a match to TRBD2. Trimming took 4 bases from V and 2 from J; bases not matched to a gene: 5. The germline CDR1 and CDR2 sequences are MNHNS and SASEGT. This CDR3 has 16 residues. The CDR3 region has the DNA TGTGCCAGCAGTGTCACTAGCGGGGGTTTCACAGATACGCAGTATTTT. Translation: CASSVTSGGFTDTQYF.

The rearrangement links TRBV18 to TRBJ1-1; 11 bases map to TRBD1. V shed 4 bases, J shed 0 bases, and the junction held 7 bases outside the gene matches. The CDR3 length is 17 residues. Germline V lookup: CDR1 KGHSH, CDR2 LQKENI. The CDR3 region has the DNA TGTGCCAGCTCACGGACAGGGGGCGGGGTGATGAACACTGAAGCTTTCTTT. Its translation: CASSRTGGGVMNTEAFF.

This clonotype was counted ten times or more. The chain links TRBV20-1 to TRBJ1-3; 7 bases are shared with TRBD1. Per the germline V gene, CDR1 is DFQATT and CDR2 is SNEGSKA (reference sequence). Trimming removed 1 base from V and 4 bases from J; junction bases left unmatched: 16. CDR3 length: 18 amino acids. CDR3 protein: CSARVSRGQDEVGNTIYF. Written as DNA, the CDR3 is TGCAGTGCTAGAGTGTCTAGGGGGCAGGACGAGGTCGGAAACACCATATATTTT.

The DNA of the CDR3 is TGTGCCAGTAGTACTTTCCGGGACAGGGGACAAGAGACCCAGTACTTC. This translates into CASSTFRDRGQETQYF. The chain employs TRBV19 and TRBJ2-5, with TRBD1 matching 10 bases. The CDR3 is 16 residues long. V lost 4 bases to trimming and J lost 2 bases; unmatched junction nucleotides: 7. Per germline, CDR1 LNHDA and CDR2 SQIVND (reference sequence).

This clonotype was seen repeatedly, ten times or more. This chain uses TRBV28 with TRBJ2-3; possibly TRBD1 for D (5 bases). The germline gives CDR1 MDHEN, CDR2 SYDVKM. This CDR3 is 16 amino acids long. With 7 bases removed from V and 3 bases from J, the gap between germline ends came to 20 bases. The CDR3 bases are TGTGCCAGCACCCATCCTTGGGGCAGACAAACAGATACGCAGTATTTT. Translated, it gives CASTHPWGRQTDTQYF.

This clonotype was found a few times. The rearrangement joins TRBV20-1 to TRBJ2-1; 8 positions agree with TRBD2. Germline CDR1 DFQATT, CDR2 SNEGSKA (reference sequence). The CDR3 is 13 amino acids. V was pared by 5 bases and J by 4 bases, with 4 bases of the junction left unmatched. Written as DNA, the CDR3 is TGCAGTGCTTTACTAGCGGCTTACAATGAGCAGTTCTTC. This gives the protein CSALLAAYNEQFF.

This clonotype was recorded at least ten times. As DNA, the CDR3 is TGTGCCAGCAGCTTAGCATTGCTAGGTGTCAGGGAGCAGTTCTTC. This sequence encodes CASSLALLGVREQFF. V and J are TRBV7-8 and TRBJ2-1; D is unresolved. This CDR3 is 15 amino acids long. Trimming cost V 0 bases and J 10 bases, with 16 bases left between them. Germline CDR1 and CDR2: SGHVS and FQNEAQ.

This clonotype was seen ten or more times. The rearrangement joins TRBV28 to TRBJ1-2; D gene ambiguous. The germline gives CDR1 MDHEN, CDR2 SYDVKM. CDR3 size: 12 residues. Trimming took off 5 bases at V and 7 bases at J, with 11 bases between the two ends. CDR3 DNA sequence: TGTGCCAGCAGTCCGCAAAGTTCTGGCTACACCTTC. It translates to CASSPQSSGYTF.

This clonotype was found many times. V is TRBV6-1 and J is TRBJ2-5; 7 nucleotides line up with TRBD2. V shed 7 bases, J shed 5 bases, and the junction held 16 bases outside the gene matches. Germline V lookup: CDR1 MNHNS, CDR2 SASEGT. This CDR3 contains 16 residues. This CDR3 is CASTSGSPLKLETQYF. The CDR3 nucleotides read TGTGCCAGCACTAGCGGATCCCCCCTCAAGTTGGAGACCCAGTACTTC.

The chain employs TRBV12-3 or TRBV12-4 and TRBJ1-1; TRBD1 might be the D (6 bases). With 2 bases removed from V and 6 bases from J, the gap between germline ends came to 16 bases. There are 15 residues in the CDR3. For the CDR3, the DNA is TGTGCCAGCAGTTTATTTGTAGGGGGAAGCGCTGAAGCTTTCTTT. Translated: CASSLFVGGSAEAFF.

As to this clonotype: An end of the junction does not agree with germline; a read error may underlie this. The CDR3 is CVSSLRTGGARETQYF. Written as DNA, the CDR3 is TGTGTCAGCAGCCTCCGGACAGGGGGCGCGAGGGAGACCCAGTACTTC. The rearrangement links TRBV7-9 to TRBJ2-5; TRBD1 matches 11 bases. The CDR3 runs 16 residues. The germline gives CDR1 SEHNR, CDR2 FQNEAQ (reference sequence). The full variable domain, its missing parts supplied by reference TRBV7-9 and TRBJ2-5, is DTGVSQNPRHKITKRGQNVTFRCDPISEHNRLYWYRQTLGQGPEFLTYFQNEAQLEKSRLLSDRFSAERPKGSFSTLEIQRTEQGDSAMYLCVSSLRTGGARETQYFGPGTRLLVL.

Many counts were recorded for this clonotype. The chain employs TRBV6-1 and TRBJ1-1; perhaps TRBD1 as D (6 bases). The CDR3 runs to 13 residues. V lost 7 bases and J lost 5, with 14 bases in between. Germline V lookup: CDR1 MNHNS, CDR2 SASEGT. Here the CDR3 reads CASKSSGATEAFF. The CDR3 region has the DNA TGTGCCAGCAAGTCCTCAGGGGCTACTGAAGCTTTCTTT.

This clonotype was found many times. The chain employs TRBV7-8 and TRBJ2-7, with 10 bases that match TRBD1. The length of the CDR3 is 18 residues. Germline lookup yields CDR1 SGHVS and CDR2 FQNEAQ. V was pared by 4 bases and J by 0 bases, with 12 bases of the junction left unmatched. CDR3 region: CASSWSRDRGDSSYEQYF. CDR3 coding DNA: TGTGCCAGCAGCTGGTCCCGGGACAGGGGCGATAGCTCCTACGAGCAGTACTTC.

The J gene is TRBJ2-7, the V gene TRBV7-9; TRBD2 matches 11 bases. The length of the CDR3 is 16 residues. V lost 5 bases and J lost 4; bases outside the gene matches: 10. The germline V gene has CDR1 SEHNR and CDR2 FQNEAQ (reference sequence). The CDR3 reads CASSPRLAGTGYEQYF. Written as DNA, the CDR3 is TGTGCCAGCAGCCCAAGACTAGCGGGAACCGGATACGAGCAGTACTTC.

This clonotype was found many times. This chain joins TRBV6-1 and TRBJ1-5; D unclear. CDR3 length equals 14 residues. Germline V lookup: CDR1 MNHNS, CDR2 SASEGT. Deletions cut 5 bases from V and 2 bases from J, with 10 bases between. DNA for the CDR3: TGTGCCAGCAGTAACGGGAGGGGCAATCAGCCCCAGCATTTT. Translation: CASSNGRGNQPQHF.

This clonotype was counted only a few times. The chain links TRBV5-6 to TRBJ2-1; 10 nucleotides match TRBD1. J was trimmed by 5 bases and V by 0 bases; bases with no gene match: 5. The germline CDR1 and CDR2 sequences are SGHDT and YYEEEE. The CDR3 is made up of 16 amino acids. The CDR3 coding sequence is TGTGCCAGCAGCTTGGCGGACAGGGGGACCGACAATGAGCAGTTCTTC. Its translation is CASSLADRGTDNEQFF.

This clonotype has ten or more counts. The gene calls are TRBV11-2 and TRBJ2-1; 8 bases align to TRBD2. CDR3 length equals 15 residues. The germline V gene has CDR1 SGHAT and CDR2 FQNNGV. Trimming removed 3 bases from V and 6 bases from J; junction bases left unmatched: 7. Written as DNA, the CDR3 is TGTGCCAGCAGCTTGTTGGCCGGGAGGGCCAATGAGCAGTTCTTC. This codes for CASSLLAGRANEQFF.

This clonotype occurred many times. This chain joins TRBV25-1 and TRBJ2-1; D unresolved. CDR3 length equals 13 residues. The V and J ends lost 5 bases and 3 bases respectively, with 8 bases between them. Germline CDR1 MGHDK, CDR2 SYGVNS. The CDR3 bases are TGTGCCAGCAGTAACCTGGACTACAATGAGCAGTTCTTC. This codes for CASSNLDYNEQFF.

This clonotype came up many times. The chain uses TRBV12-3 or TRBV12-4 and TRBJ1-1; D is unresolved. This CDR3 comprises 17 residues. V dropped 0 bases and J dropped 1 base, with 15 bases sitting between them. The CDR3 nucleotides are TGTGCCAGCAGTTTAGCGGCCTGGGGAGTGAGGAACACTGAAGCTTTCTTT. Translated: CASSLAAWGVRNTEAFF.

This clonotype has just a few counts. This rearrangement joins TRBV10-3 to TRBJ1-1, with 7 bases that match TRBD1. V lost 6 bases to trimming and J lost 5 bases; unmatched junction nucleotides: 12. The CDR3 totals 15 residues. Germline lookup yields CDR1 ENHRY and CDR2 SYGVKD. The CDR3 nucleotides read TGTGCCATCAGGGGGGACAGTGGAAGAGGTACTGAAGCTTTCTTT. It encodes CAIRGDSGRGTEAFF.

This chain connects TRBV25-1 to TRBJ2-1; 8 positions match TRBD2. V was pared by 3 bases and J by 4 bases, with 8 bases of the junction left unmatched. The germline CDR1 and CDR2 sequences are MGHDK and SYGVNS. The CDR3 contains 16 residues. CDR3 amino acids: CASSDIMSGSYNEQFF. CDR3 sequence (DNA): TGTGCCAGCAGTGACATAATGAGCGGGAGTTACAATGAGCAGTTCTTC.